This TCR beta chain was obtained from a study of graft-versus-host responses after intestinal transplantation. Study in general: The transplants performed in recipients were multivisceral, liver-intestinal, or isolated intestinal. Each recipient received anti-thymocyte globulin induction, then tacrolimus and steroids for 2 to 4 years.

The CDR3 runs to 14 residues. V was clipped by 1 base and J by 2 bases, with 10 bases between them. Germline-derived CDR1 and CDR2 are GTSNPN and SVGIG (reference sequence). Data came from immunoSEQ multiplex PCR; TCRdb stores just in-frame clones and leaves some out. The table records around 97,000 clones, 93% of them present only once. Study conclusions and caveats: GvH clones detected in recipient marrow included some appearing first in ileum or blood. Individuals carrying graft-donor T cell macrochimerism showed high graft-versus-host to host-versus-graft clonal ratios in allografts.

This clone was recorded once. Antigen unknown. This specimen consisted of unstimulated CD8+ T cells sorted from spleen or lymph node cells, obtained before intestinal transplant. The clonotype comes from a human donor who received an intestinal transplant. J is TRBJ2-3 and V is TRBV30, with D unresolved. This CDR3 is CAWSAAIFTDTQYF. The CDR3, as DNA: TGTGCCTGGAGTGCGGCGATTTTCACAGATACGCAGTATTTT.